These T cell receptor beta chains were read from a single sample in a study of a mutant IDH1 vaccine in newly diagnosed glioma. These receptors' targets are unknown. Sequenced by immunoSEQ multiplex PCR; TCRdb stores in-frame clones only, minus some. The profile covers about 64,000 clones, with 84% appearing a single time and approximately 9.5% taken by the ten largest. Specimen: PBMCs, collected from a glioma patient whose treatment included an IDH1 peptide vaccine. These receptors were obtained from a woman aged 45-65 years with glioma. Each CDR3 is given with its conserved first and last residue. D genes are given only for firm matches. Clone sizes are given selectively: once, few, many, or a class where the clone is expanded.

J: TRBJ2-3
V: TRBV30
D: NA
size: once
DNA: TGTGCCTGGAGTTTCTTAGCGGCTAGCACAGATACGCAGTATTTT
CDR3: CAWSFLAASTDTQYF

J: TRBJ1-4
V: TRBV5-1
D: TRBD1
size: NA
DNA: TGCGCCAGCGGCTTGGGGACAGAGGACGAAAAACTGTTTTTT
CDR3: CASGLGTEDEKLFF

J: TRBJ1-5
V: TRBV19
D: NA
size: NA
DNA: TGTGCCAGTAGTATCCAGGGGATGGGCGATCAGCCCCAGCATTTT
CDR3: CASSIQGMGDQPQHF

J: TRBJ1-2
V: TRBV6-5
D: NA
size: NA
DNA: TGTGCCAGCAGCCACAACAGGGCTCATATGGATGGCTACACCTTC
CDR3: CASSHNRAHMDGYTF

J: TRBJ2-2
V: TRBV5-4
D: NA
size: NA
DNA: TGTGCCAGCAGAGTATCAAACGGGGAGCTGTTTTTT
CDR3: CASRVSNGELFF

J: TRBJ1-5
V: TRBV28
D: NA
size: NA
DNA: TGTGCCAGCAGTGCCCCAGACAGTAGCAATCAGCCCCAGCATTTT
CDR3: CASSAPDSSNQPQHF

J: TRBJ2-1
V: TRBV5-6
D: NA
size: NA
DNA: TGTGCCAGCGCAGCGGTCAATGAGCAGTTCTTC
CDR3: CASAAVNEQFF

J: TRBJ1-5
V: TRBV5-1
D: TRBD1
size: NA
DNA: TGCGCCAGCAGCCCCGGGGGGACAGGGCTCGCCAATCAGCCCCAGCATTTT
CDR3: CASSPGGTGLANQPQHF

J: TRBJ1-1
V: TRBV4-1
D: TRBD1
size: NA
DNA: TGCGCCAGCATTACCTTAGGGGGCGGACCGGAGGGCACTGAAGCTTTCTTT
CDR3: CASITLGGGPEGTEAFF

J: TRBJ2-5
V: TRBV4-2
D: TRBD1
size: NA
DNA: TGTGCCAGCAGCCAAGATCTCCAGGGGGTACTTGGGCAAGAGACCCAGTACTTC
CDR3: CASSQDLQGVLGQETQYF

J: TRBJ2-6
V: TRBV9
D: TRBD2
size: NA
DNA: TGTGCCAGCAGCGTATTGGTAGCGGGGGGAACCTCTGGGGCCAACGTCCTGACTTTC
CDR3: CASSVLVAGGTSGANVLTF

J: TRBJ1-1
V: TRBV12-2
D: NA
size: NA
DNA: TGTGCAAGTCGCTTAACGGGACAGGGGATTGAAGCTTTCTTT
CDR3: CASRLTGQGIEAFF

J: TRBJ1-1
V: TRBV30
D: TRBD1
size: few
DNA: TGTGCCTGCGCCGGGACAGGGATCAGAGCTTTCTTT
CDR3: CACAGTGIRAFF

J: TRBJ2-3
V: TRBV11-2
D: NA
size: once
DNA: TGTGCCAGCAGCTTAGAGGTTAAGGCAGATACGCAGTATTTT
CDR3: CASSLEVKADTQYF

J: TRBJ1-4
V: TRBV6-1
D: TRBD1
size: once
DNA: TGTGCCAGCAGAAGGGACAGGCTAAATGAAAAACTGTTTTTT
CDR3: CASRRDRLNEKLFF

J: TRBJ2-5
V: TRBV9
D: NA
size: once
DNA: TGTGCCAGCAGCGTAGCTGATACCCTCACGGCCCAGTACTTC
CDR3: CASSVADTLTAQYF

J: TRBJ1-5
V: TRBV19
D: NA
size: NA
DNA: TGTGCCAGTAGTAGAATCCTGGGACATAATAGCAATCAGCCCCAGCATTTT
CDR3: CASSRILGHNSNQPQHF

J: TRBJ1-2
V: TRBV27
D: NA
size: NA
DNA: TGTGCCAGCAGTCCCCTCGGAGGAGCCCTCGGCTACACCTTC
CDR3: CASSPLGGALGYTF

J: TRBJ2-7
V: TRBV7-2
D: NA
size: NA
DNA: TGTGCCAGCAGCTTATCTTACGAGCAGTACTTC
CDR3: CASSLSYEQYF

J: TRBJ1-4
V: TRBV7-9
D: NA
size: NA
DNA: TGTGCCAGCAGCTTCTCACGGGGGATTGGTGAAAAACTGTTTTTT
CDR3: CASSFSRGIGEKLFF

J: TRBJ1-4
V: TRBV10-3
D: NA
size: NA
DNA: TGTGCCATCAGTGAGTCGAAAGGGTACAAACTGTTTTTT
CDR3: CAISESKGYKLFF

J: TRBJ2-7
V: TRBV2
D: NA
size: NA
DNA: TGTGCCAGCAGAGCCGGGGCGGGCGAGCAGTACTTC
CDR3: CASRAGAGEQYF

J: TRBJ2-7
V: TRBV5-5
D: TRBD1
size: NA
DNA: TGTGCCAGCAGCTTGGCCCCGACAGGGGCCTACGAGCAGTACTTC
CDR3: CASSLAPTGAYEQYF

J: TRBJ2-7
V: TRBV4-1
D: NA
size: once
DNA: TGCGCCAGCAGCCAGGGAGGATCCTACGAGCAGTACTTC
CDR3: CASSQGGSYEQYF

J: TRBJ1-1
V: TRBV4-3
D: NA
size: NA
DNA: TGCGCCAGCAGCCATTCAACGAACGGGAACACTGAAGCTTTCTTT
CDR3: CASSHSTNGNTEAFF

J: TRBJ1-1
V: TRBV19
D: NA
size: few
DNA: TGTGCCAGTACCGAAAAGACAGGCTCGAACACTGAAGCTTTCTTT
CDR3: CASTEKTGSNTEAFF

J: TRBJ2-3
V: TRBV6-5
D: NA
size: NA
DNA: TGTGCCAGCAGAACTTTGGGGGATACGCAGTATTTT
CDR3: CASRTLGDTQYF

J: TRBJ1-2
V: TRBV6-1
D: TRBD1
size: NA
DNA: TGTGCCAGCAGTGAAATTGGCGGGACAGGAGCCTATGGCTACACCTTC
CDR3: CASSEIGGTGAYGYTF

J: TRBJ2-5
V: TRBV6-5
D: NA
size: NA
DNA: TGTGCCAGTTCCGGCGGCAGGCGCCAAGAGACCCAGTACTTC
CDR3: CASSGGRRQETQYF

J: TRBJ2-3
V: TRBV18
D: NA
size: NA
DNA: TGTGCCAGCTCCAGTGTATCTAGGACAAGGGGCACAGATACGCAGTATTTT
CDR3: CASSSVSRTRGTDTQYF

J: TRBJ2-3
V: TRBV5-1
D: TRBD2
size: NA
DNA: TGCGCCAGCAGCTCTCAGCGGGGGGGCGGCACAGATACGCAGTATTTT
CDR3: CASSSQRGGGTDTQYF

J: TRBJ1-6
V: TRBV5-5
D: NA
size: few
DNA: TGTGCCAGCAGCTACGGGACTCTTAATAATTCACCCCTCCACTTT
CDR3: CASSYGTLNNSPLHF

J: TRBJ1-2
V: TRBV30
D: NA
size: NA
DNA: TGTGCCTGGAGTCGCCCCGGGGGCGCTCCCTATGGCTACACCTTC
CDR3: CAWSRPGGAPYGYTF

J: TRBJ2-3
V: TRBV5-5
D: TRBD1
size: NA
DNA: TGTGCCAGCAGTTGGACAGGCACTTTCTCAGATACGCAGTATTTT
CDR3: CASSWTGTFSDTQYF

J: TRBJ1-5
V: TRBV2
D: TRBD1
size: NA
DNA: TGTGCCAGCAGCGGACAGGGGCTCGGGGGCAATCAGCCCCAGCATTTT
CDR3: CASSGQGLGGNQPQHF

J: TRBJ2-7
V: TRBV15
D: NA
size: NA
DNA: TGTGCCACCAGCAGAGATCTGAGCTGGGAGCAGTACTTC
CDR3: CATSRDLSWEQYF

J: TRBJ2-3
V: TRBV7-2
D: NA
size: NA
DNA: TGTGCCAGCAGCGGAAGCACAGATACGCAGTATTTT
CDR3: CASSGSTDTQYF

J: TRBJ1-5
V: TRBV2
D: NA
size: NA
DNA: TGTGCCAGCAGTGAAGACAGGAACACCTATCCCCCCCAGCATTTT
CDR3: CASSEDRNTYPPQHF

J: TRBJ1-2
V: TRBV19
D: NA
size: NA
DNA: TGTGCCAGTAGTATAAGTGGCTGGGGTAGGGGGGACGGCTACACCTTC
CDR3: CASSISGWGRGDGYTF

J: TRBJ2-3
V: TRBV5-1
D: NA
size: NA
DNA: TGCGCCAGCAGCTTCGAGGTAGATACGCAGTATTTT
CDR3: CASSFEVDTQYF

J: TRBJ1-6
V: TRBV5-1
D: NA
size: NA
DNA: TGCGCCAGCAGCTTGGGAGGAGGGAATTCACCCCTCCACTTT
CDR3: CASSLGGGNSPLHF

J: TRBJ1-4
V: TRBV7-9
D: NA
size: NA
DNA: TGTGCCAGCAGCTTAGCAGACGAAAAACTGTTTTTT
CDR3: CASSLADEKLFF

J: TRBJ1-5
V: TRBV19
D: NA
size: NA
DNA: TGTGCCAGTAAGACAGTATATATGAGCAATCAGCCCCAGCATTTT
CDR3: CASKTVYMSNQPQHF

J: TRBJ1-5
V: TRBV6-5
D: NA
size: NA
DNA: TGTGCCAGCAGTCCGGACCTTATCGAGCCCCAGCATTTT
CDR3: CASSPDLIEPQHF

J: TRBJ1-1
V: TRBV28
D: NA
size: NA
DNA: TGTGCCAGCAGTTTCAGCCCCGACGGGTTGGACACTGAAGCTTTCTTT
CDR3: CASSFSPDGLDTEAFF

J: TRBJ2-5
V: TRBV9
D: TRBD2
size: NA
DNA: TGTGCCAGCAGCGCGATTATCGGACTAGCGGGGGCTGAGACCCAGTACTTC
CDR3: CASSAIIGLAGAETQYF